The clone carrying this TCR beta chain was seen a few times. Its antigen is unidentified. Described time point: week 5, during vaccination. Alongside topical imiquimod, each dose of vaccine comprised 300 ug of mutant IDH1 20-mer peptide. Profiling relied on immunoSEQ multiplex PCR, and the TCRdb table lists in-frame clones only, not all of them. The sample holds 23,000 or so clones, 77% seen once. Trimming removed 5 bases from V and 4 bases from J; junction bases left unmatched: 7. Germline loops: CDR1 GTSNPN, CDR2 SVGIG (reference sequence). The CDR3 contains 13 residues. This sample was included in a study of a mutant IDH1 vaccine in newly diagnosed glioma.

This rearrangement joins TRBV30 to TRBJ2-5, with 7 bases matching TRBD2. The sequence was collected from a man aged 35-49 years with glioma. The material was PBMCs, obtained from a glioma patient whose treatment included an IDH1 peptide vaccine. CDR3 residues: CAWARRLAETQYF. The CDR3, as DNA: TGTGCCTGGGCTCGGCGACTAGCAGAGACCCAGTACTTC.